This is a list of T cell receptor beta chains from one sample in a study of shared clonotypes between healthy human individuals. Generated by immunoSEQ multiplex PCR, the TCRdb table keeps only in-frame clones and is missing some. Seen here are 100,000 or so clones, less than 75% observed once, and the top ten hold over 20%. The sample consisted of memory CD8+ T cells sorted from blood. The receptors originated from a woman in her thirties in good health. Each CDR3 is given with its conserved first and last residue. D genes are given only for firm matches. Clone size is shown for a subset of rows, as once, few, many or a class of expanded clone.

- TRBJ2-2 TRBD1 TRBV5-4 CASSARTGRNTGELFF TGTGCCAGCAGCGCTCGGACAGGCCGCAACACCGGGGAGCTGTTTTTT
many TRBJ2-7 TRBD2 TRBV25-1 CASSERAGVSHEQYF TGTGCCAGCAGTGAAAGGGCGGGAGTCTCCCACGAGCAGTACTTC
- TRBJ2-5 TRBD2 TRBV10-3 CAISETGLAGVRKETQYF TGTGCCATCAGTGAGACAGGACTAGCGGGAGTCAGAAAAGAGACCCAGTACTTC
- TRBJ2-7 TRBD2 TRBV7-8 CASSSPGGAGGPAYEQYF TGTGCCAGCAGCTCCCCAGGGGGAGCGGGAGGGCCGGCCTACGAGCAGTACTTC
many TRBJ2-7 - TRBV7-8 CASSLFAPYEQYF TGTGCCAGCAGCTTATTTGCCCCGTACGAGCAGTACTTC
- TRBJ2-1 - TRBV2 CARRVGNNEQFF TGTGCCCGCAGGGTGGGTAACAATGAGCAGTTCTTC
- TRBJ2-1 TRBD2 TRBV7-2 CASSHALAASYNEQFF TGTGCCAGCAGCCACGCACTAGCGGCCTCCTACAATGAGCAGTTCTTC
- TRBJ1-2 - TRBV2 CASRGEYGYTF TGTGCCAGCAGGGGGGAATATGGCTACACCTTC
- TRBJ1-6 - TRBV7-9 CASSLEVGQQNSPLHF TGTGCCAGCAGCTTAGAGGTAGGACAGCAAAATTCACCCCTCCACTTT
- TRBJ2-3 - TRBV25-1 CASSGRATDTQYF TGTGCCAGCAGTGGGAGAGCGACAGATACGCAGTATTTT
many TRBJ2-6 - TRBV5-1 CASSFGTQVPGANVLTF TGCGCCAGCAGCTTTGGGACCCAGGTGCCCGGTGCCAACGTCCTGACTTTC
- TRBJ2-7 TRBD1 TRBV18 CASSPRGQGVEQYF TGTGCCAGCTCACCACGTGGACAGGGCGTCGAGCAGTACTTC
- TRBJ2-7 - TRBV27 CASSLNPVGGYEQYF TGTGCCAGCAGTCTAAATCCGGTAGGAGGCTACGAGCAGTACTTC
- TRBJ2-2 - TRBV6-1 CASSESPENTGELFF TGTGCCAGCAGTGAATCGCCAGAGAACACCGGGGAGCTGTTTTTT
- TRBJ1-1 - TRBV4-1 CASSQDWKEVYTEAFF TGCGCCAGCAGCCAAGATTGGAAGGAGGTGTACACTGAAGCTTTCTTT
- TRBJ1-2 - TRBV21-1 CASSQQGDGYTF TGTGCCAGCAGCCAGCAGGGGGATGGCTACACCTTC
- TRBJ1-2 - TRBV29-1 CSVLTGGYTF TGCAGCGTTCTCACGGGTGGCTACACCTTC
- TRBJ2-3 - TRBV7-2 CASSLASPDTQYF TGTGCCAGCAGCTTAGCGAGCCCAGATACGCAGTATTTT
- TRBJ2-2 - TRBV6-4 CASSNSNTGELFF TGTGCCAGTAGTAATTCGAACACCGGGGAGCTGTTTTTT
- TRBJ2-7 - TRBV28 CASSLRAGWGIGGTYYEQYF TGTGCCAGCAGTTTACGGGCAGGGTGGGGTATCGGCGGGACTTACTACGAGCAGTACTTC
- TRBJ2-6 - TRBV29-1 CSASVGTGANVLTF TGCAGCGCATCGGTAGGGACTGGGGCCAACGTCCTGACTTTC
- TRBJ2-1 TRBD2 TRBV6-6 CASSYRGTSGTNEQFF TGTGCCAGCAGTTACCGGGGGACTAGCGGGACGAATGAGCAGTTCTTC
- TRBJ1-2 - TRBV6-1 CASSEWAGGNGYTF TGTGCCAGCAGTGAATGGGCTGGGGGCAATGGCTACACCTTC
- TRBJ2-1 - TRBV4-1 CASSQPGATPYNEQFF TGCGCCAGCAGCCAACCCGGGGCTACGCCGTACAATGAGCAGTTCTTC
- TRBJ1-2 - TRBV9 CASSVGPGTEGGYTF TGTGCCAGCAGCGTAGGTCCAGGGACGGAGGGGGGCTACACCTTC
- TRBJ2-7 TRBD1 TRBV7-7 CASSFSRKDRADEQYF TGTGCCAGCAGCTTCTCGAGAAAGGACAGGGCCGACGAGCAGTACTTC
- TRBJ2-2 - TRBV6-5 CASSYSPESPKGELFF TGTGCCAGCAGTTACAGCCCGGAATCCCCTAAAGGGGAGCTGTTTTTT
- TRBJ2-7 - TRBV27 CASSLARGDYEQYF TGTGCCAGCAGTTTAGCGCGGGGAGATTACGAGCAGTACTTC
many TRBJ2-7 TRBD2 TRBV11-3 CASSLLAGVGVGEQYF TGTGCCAGCAGCTTACTTGCGGGAGTAGGGGTGGGCGAGCAGTACTTC
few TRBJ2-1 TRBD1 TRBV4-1 CASSQDRGNHNEQFF TGCGCCAGCAGCCAAGACAGGGGGAATCACAATGAGCAGTTCTTC
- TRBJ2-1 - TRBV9 CASSVTGGSFHEQFF TGTGCCAGCAGCGTAACCGGGGGCTCTTTCCATGAGCAGTTCTTC
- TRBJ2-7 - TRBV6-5 CASSYTGGNEQYF TGTGCCAGCAGTTATACGGGGGGCAACGAGCAGTACTTC
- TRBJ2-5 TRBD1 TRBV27 CASRRTGGETQYF TGTGCCAGCAGACGGACAGGGGGCGAGACCCAGTACTTC
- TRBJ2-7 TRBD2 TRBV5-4 CASSLDLAGQRTYEQYF TGTGCCAGCAGCTTGGATCTAGCGGGCCAAAGGACCTACGAGCAGTACTTC
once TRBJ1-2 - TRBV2 CARRTPRPGYTF TGTGCCAGGAGGACCCCACGGCCGGGCTACACCTTC
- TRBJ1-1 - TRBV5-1 CASSYGGRRGGTEAFF TGCGCCAGCAGTTACGGGGGACGAAGGGGTGGCACTGAAGCTTTCTTT
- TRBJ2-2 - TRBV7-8 CASSLLGVGQEGDTGELFF TGTGCCAGCAGCTTACTCGGCGTGGGGCAGGAGGGAGACACCGGGGAGCTGTTTTTT
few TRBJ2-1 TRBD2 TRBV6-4 CASSDGAGGREQFF TGTGCCAGCAGTGACGGAGCGGGAGGACGTGAGCAGTTCTTC
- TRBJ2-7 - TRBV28 CASSLGRTGEQYF TGTGCCAGCAGTTTGGGACGCACGGGGGAGCAGTACTTC
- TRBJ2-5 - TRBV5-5 CASSINPTGTDGETQYF TGTGCCAGCAGCATTAATCCTACCGGGACCGATGGGGAGACCCAGTACTTC
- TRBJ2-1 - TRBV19 CASSPRSGYYNEQFF TGTGCCAGTAGTCCCCGCAGCGGGTACTACAATGAGCAGTTCTTC
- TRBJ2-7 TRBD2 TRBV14 CASSPLAGVDREQYF TGTGCCAGCAGCCCACTAGCGGGAGTCGATCGCGAGCAGTACTTC